The T cell receptor (beta chain) described here comes from a study of T cells in Graves' hyperthyroidism and ophthalmopathy. Turning to the study itself: At initial diagnosis, before any treatment had begun, peripheral blood was obtained. Study-wide points: Most thyroid clonotypes expanded above 0.001 appeared in blood too.

This clonotype came up many times. Its antigen is undetermined. Patients were aged 18 to 65, had disease duration under 2 months, and had newly diagnosed hyperthyroidism. This CDR3 has 15 amino acids. Germline assignment: CDR1 DFQATT and CDR2 SNEGSKA (reference sequence). The V gene end was trimmed by 2 bases and the J gene end by 6 bases; junction bases not matched to a gene: 9. RNA transcripts provided the source from which TCR beta CDR3 regions were amplified. TCR CDR3 regions were first amplified by RT-PCR with HTBI primers. In TCRdb, the multiplex PCR reads were re-called with MiXCR into one record per CDR3 protein. Counted here are over 200,000 distinct CDR3 sequences, approximately 14% occurring once; the ten biggest clones make up approximately 12%.

Sequencing was done on a sample of blood. The chain links TRBV20-1 to TRBJ2-3, with TRBD2 identical over 9 bases. This receptor was taken from a woman aged 40 to 50 with Graves' hyperthyroidism that later progressed to Graves' ophthalmopathy. The CDR3 sequence is CSARPSSGAGDTQYF. The CDR3 region has the DNA TGCAGTGCTAGACCATCTAGCGGGGCAGGTGATACGCAGTATTTT.